This TCR beta chain is drawn from a study of shared clonotypes between healthy human individuals. The germline CDR1 and CDR2 sequences are LNHDA and SQIVND (reference sequence). The germline V and J ends were trimmed by 5 bases and 6 bases, with 16 bases remaining between them. The CDR3 has 15 residues. Profiled with immunoSEQ multiplex PCR; TCRdb holds only in-frame clones, not every one. The sample comprises about 680,000 clones, about three quarters of which are singletons, and about 1.8% rests with the top ten. This sequence originates from a woman in her twenties or thirties in good health. The chain is built from TRBV19 and TRBJ1-4, with D hard to call. Specimen: memory CD4+ T cells sorted from blood. The sample's subset: CD45RA-negative fraction. The CDR3 sequence is CASSGRHVPDEKLFF. The CDR3 DNA is TGTGCCAGTAGTGGGCGCCACGTGCCGGATGAAAAACTGTTTTTT.